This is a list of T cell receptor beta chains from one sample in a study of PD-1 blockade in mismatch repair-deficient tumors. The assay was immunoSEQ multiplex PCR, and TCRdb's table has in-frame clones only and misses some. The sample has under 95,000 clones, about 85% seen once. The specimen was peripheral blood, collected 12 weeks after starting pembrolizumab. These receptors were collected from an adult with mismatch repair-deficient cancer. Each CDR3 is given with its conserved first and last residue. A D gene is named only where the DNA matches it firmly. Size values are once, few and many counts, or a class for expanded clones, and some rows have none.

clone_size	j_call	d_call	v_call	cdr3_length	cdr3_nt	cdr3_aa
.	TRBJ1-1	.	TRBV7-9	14	TGTGCCAGCAGCATCGGGGTCGGGAACACTGAAGCTTTCTTT	CASSIGVGNTEAFF
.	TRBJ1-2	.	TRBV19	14	TGTGCCAGTAGTATAGGACAGGAATTGGCTGGCTACACCTTC	CASSIGQELAGYTF
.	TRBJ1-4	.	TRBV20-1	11	TGCAGTGGCCAGTTAAGTGAAAAACTGTTTTTT	CSGQLSEKLFF
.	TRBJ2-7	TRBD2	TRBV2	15	TGTGCCAGCAGCTTAACTAGCGGGAGTTCATCCGAGCAGTACTTC	CASSLTSGSSSEQYF
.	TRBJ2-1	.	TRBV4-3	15	TGCGCCAGCAGCCAAGTATCTAGCGCCGACAATGAGCAGTTCTTC	CASSQVSSADNEQFF
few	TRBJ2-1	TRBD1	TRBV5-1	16	TGCGCCAGCAGCTCCGGGACAGGGGGAGTAGTGAATGAGCAGTTCTTC	CASSSGTGGVVNEQFF
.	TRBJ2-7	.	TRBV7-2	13	TGTGCCAGCAGCTTAGGACAAAACTACGAGCAGTACTTC	CASSLGQNYEQYF
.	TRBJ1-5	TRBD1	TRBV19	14	TGTGCCAGTGTTAAGACAGGGAACAATCAGCCCCAGCATTTT	CASVKTGNNQPQHF
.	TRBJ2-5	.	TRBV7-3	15	TGTGCCAGCAGCTCCAAACGGGGCAGCCCAGAGACCCAGTACTTC	CASSSKRGSPETQYF
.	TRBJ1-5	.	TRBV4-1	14	TGCGCCAGCAGCCAAGCCCTGGGTCAGCGGCCCCAGCATTTT	CASSQALGQRPQHF
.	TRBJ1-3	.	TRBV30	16	TGTGCCTGGAGTCTGGGCGGCGCCTTCTCTGGAAACACCATATATTTT	CAWSLGGAFSGNTIYF
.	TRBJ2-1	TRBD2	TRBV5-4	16	TGTGCCAGCAGCGCGCCGGGACTAGCGGGGCCCGGGGAGCAGTTCTTC	CASSAPGLAGPGEQFF
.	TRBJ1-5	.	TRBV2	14	TGTGCCAGCAGTGAAAGTGCGGCAGGGCAGCCCCAGCATTTT	CASSESAAGQPQHF
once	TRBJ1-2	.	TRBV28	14	TGTGCCAGCAGTTTAGATGGGGGGCACTATGGCTACACCTTC	CASSLDGGHYGYTF
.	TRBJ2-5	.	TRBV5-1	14	TGCGCCAGCAGCTTGACAGGGTACCAAGAGACCCAGTACTTC	CASSLTGYQETQYF
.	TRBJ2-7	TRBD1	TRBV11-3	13	TGTGCCAGCAGCCTTCAACAGGGGTTCGAGCAGTACTTC	CASSLQQGFEQYF
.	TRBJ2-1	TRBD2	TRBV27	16	TGTGCCAGCAGCTCATCTAGCGGAAGCTCCTACAATGAGCAGTTCTTC	CASSSSSGSSYNEQFF
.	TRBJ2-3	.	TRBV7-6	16	TGTGCCAGCAGCTTAGCAGGGGGAACCAGGGGAGATACGCAGTATTTT	CASSLAGGTRGDTQYF
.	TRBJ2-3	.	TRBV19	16	TGTGCCAGTAGTATGGTCAGCCCCTTTAACACAGATACGCAGTATTTT	CASSMVSPFNTDTQYF
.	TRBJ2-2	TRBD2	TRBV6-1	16	TGTGCCAGCAGTGAACAATTAGCGGGAGATACCGGGGAGCTGTTTTTT	CASSEQLAGDTGELFF
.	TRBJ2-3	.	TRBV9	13	TGTGCCAGCAGCCAGGGGTTGCCCGATACGCAGTATTTT	CASSQGLPDTQYF
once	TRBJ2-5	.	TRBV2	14	TGTGCCAGCACCCCGGACAGAGGAGGAGAGACCCAGTACTTC	CASTPDRGGETQYF
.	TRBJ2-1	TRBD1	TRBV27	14	TGTGCCAGCAGTGGCGGGACAGGGCTAAATGAGCAGTTCTTC	CASSGGTGLNEQFF